This TCR beta chain originates from a study of blood T cell repertoires in COVID-19. Study information: Donors in the United States, Italy and Spain gave samples during acute or convalescent COVID-19.

Clones were read by immunoSEQ multiplex PCR, and TCRdb kept only the in-frame ones, dropping some. The sample carries about 150,000 clones, around 84% recorded once. CDR1 and CDR2 from the germline V gene are MNHNY and SVGAGI (reference sequence). V lost 5 bases, J lost 4 bases, and 16 bases stayed unmatched. The CDR3 sequence is 18 residues long. This chain connects TRBV6-6 to TRBJ2-3; 9 nucleotides agree with TRBD2. The clonotype originates from a man older than 75 with acute or convalescent COVID-19. The source material was peripheral blood. CDR3 protein: CASSHTPTLAGGPDTQYF. CDR3 bases: TGTGCCAGCAGTCATACCCCCACGCTGGCGGGGGGGCCAGATACGCAGTATTTT.